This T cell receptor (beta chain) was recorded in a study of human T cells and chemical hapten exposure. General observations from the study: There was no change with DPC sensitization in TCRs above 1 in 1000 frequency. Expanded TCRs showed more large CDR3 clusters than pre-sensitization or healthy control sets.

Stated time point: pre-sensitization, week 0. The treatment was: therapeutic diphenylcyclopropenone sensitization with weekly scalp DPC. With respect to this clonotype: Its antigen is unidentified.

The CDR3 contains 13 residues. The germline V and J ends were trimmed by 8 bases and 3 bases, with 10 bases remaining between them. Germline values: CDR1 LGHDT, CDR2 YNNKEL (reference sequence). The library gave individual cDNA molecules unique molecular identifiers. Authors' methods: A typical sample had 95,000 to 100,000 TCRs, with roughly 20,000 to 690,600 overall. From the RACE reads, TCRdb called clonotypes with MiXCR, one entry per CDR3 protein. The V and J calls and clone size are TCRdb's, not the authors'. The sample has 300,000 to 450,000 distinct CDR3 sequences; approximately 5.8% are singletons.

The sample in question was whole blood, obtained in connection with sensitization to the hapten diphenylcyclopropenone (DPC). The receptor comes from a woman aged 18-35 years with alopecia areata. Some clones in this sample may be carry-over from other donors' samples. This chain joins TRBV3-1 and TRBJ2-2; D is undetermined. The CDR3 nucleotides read TGTGCCAGCGGGCATTTTTACACCGGGGAGCTGTTTTTT. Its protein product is CASGHFYTGELFF.